Listed here are 20 T cell receptor beta chains from one sample, sequenced in a study of blood T cells in healthy people across ages. Alongside a J-beta primer mix, a sample-barcoded 5' primer served in a second PCR lasting about 7 to 11 cycles. Each CDR3 protein gets one entry after TCRdb re-called the 5' RACE reads with MiXCR. The table shows 1.5 million to 2 million distinct CDR3 sequences, with over 25% occurring only once. The sequenced sample was blood. The receptors originated from a woman in her 30s in good health.

This clonotype has a count of ten or more. V gene TRBV20-1 combines with J gene TRBJ2-7; TRBD2 matches at 8 bases. The V gene end was trimmed by 3 bases and the J gene end by 0 bases; junction bases not matched to a gene: 10. There are 16 residues in the CDR3. Germline V gene sequence: CDR1 DFQATT, CDR2 SNEGSKA (reference sequence). The CDR3 region is CSASGSGGHLSYEQYF. The CDR3 DNA sequence: TGCAGTGCTAGCGGGAGCGGGGGCCACCTCTCCTACGAGCAGTACTTC.

This clonotype was counted only a few times. The J gene is TRBJ2-1, the V gene TRBV27; TRBD2 might be the D (6 bases). V dropped 5 bases and J dropped 7 bases, with 18 bases sitting between them. This CDR3 contains 15 residues. Germline values: CDR1 MNHEY, CDR2 SMNVEV (reference sequence). Here the CDR3 reads CASSPRPEGWNEQFF. The CDR3 DNA sequence: TGTGCCAGCAGTCCCAGGCCGGAGGGATGGAATGAGCAGTTCTTC.

This clonotype was counted at least ten times. This sequence joins TRBV29-1 and TRBJ2-7, with D perhaps matching TRBD1 (6 bases). The CDR3 consists of 12 residues. The germline CDR1 and CDR2 sequences are SQVTM and ANQGSEA. Trimming took 8 bases from V and 3 from J, leaving 14 bases between them. The CDR3 protein is CSLTGPNYEQYF. The CDR3 region has the DNA TGCAGCTTGACAGGTCCAAACTACGAGCAGTACTTC.

The V call is TRBV5-1, the J call TRBJ2-3, with TRBD1 matching over 9 bases. The trim removed 3 bases at V and 5 bases at J, leaving 4 bases unmatched. Looked up from germline, CDR1 is SGHRS and CDR2 is YFSETQ. The CDR3 extends over 14 amino acids. CDR3 nucleotide sequence: TGCGCCAGCAGCTGGGGACAGGGACAAGATACGCAGTATTTT. Its protein is CASSWGQGQDTQYF.

The chain has TRBV5-5 and TRBJ2-1; 9 bases agree with TRBD1. The V gene's germline CDR1 is SGHKS and CDR2 YYEKEE (reference sequence). Losses at the gene ends were 7 bases for V and 4 bases for J; bases not matched to a gene: 9. The CDR3 totals 15 residues. CDR3 sequence reads: CASGSRDRAYNEQFF. CDR3 in DNA: TGTGCCAGCGGCTCCCGGGACAGGGCTTACAATGAGCAGTTCTTC. The full variable domain, its missing parts supplied by reference TRBV5-5 and TRBJ2-1, is DAGVTQSPTHLIKTRGQQVTLRCSPISGHKSVSWYQQVLGQGPQFIFQYYEKEERGRGNFPDRFSARQFPNYSSELNVNALLLGDSALYLCASGSRDRAYNEQFFGPGTRLTVL.

This clonotype was observed many times. The chain has TRBV10-3 and TRBJ2-1; 8 bases match TRBD2. The V gene's germline CDR1 is ENHRY and CDR2 SYGVKD. V was pared by 9 bases and J by 5 bases, with 3 bases of the junction left unmatched. This CDR3 has 12 amino acids. DNA for the CDR3: TGTGCCATTGGGCGGGGGGACAATGAGCAGTTCTTC. Its translation: CAIGRGDNEQFF.

This clonotype was observed many times. The chain carries TRBV5-1 and TRBJ1-1; possible D gene TRBD1, 5 bases. The germline V gene encodes CDR1 SGHRS and CDR2 YFSETQ. V lost 5 bases and J lost 4, with 21 bases in between. CDR3 length equals 16 residues. The CDR3 nucleotides read TGCGCCAGCAGTTTCGGGGGATACACGGCGGGCACTGAAGCTTTCTTT. This translates into CASSFGGYTAGTEAFF.

This clonotype occurred a few times. The chain's CDR3 is CASSLDQGNTQYF. The DNA of the CDR3 is TGTGCCAGCAGCTTAGATCAGGGGAACACGCAGTATTTT. This sequence joins TRBV11-3 and TRBJ2-3; tentatively, D is TRBD1 (6 bases). The CDR3 sequence is 13 residues long. V lost 0 bases and J 9 bases, leaving 10 bases between the germline ends. CDR1 is SGHNT and CDR2 is YENEEA in the germline V gene.

The CDR3 is CSLGTVIPTIYF. CDR3 nucleotide sequence: TGCAGCCTAGGGACCGTTATCCCCACCATATATTTT. The gene calls are TRBV29-1 and TRBJ1-3, with D tentatively TRBD1 (5 bases). V lost 8 bases to trimming and J lost 9 bases, with 17 bases between them. Germline V gene lookup returns CDR1 SQVTM and CDR2 ANQGSEA. This CDR3 spans 12 amino acids.

The V gene is TRBV20-1, the J gene TRBJ1-6, with unresolved D. This CDR3 is 17 amino acids long. Germline CDR1 is DFQATT and CDR2 is SNEGSKA (reference sequence). With 1 base removed from V and 0 bases from J, the gap between germline ends came to 13 bases. The CDR3 DNA reads as TGCAGTGCTAGAGTCAGAGACGCCAGCTCCTATAATTCACCCCTCCACTTT. Its protein is CSARVRDASSYNSPLHF.

This clonotype was counted ten times or more. The chain joins TRBV27 to TRBJ2-4, with 7 bases that match TRBD1. The CDR3 is 14 amino acids. The V gene end was trimmed by 6 bases and the J gene end by 5 bases; junction bases not matched to a gene: 7. In germline, CDR1 is MNHEY, CDR2 SMNVEV (reference sequence). The CDR3 reads CASSLSQGQNIQYF. CDR3 bases: TGTGCCAGCAGCCTATCACAGGGGCAAAACATTCAGTACTTC.

This clonotype appeared a few times. The chain joins TRBV20-1 to TRBJ2-1, with 9 nucleotides matching TRBD2. This CDR3 has 14 amino acids. V shed 8 bases and J 2 bases; nucleotides not matched to a gene: 7. Germline lookup yields CDR1 DFQATT and CDR2 SNEGSKA (reference sequence). CDR3 DNA: TGCAGTCTTAGCGGGAGTAGCACCTACAATGAGCAGTTCTTC. Its protein product is CSLSGSSTYNEQFF.

This clonotype was seen only a few times. The junction differs from germline at one of its ends, possibly a read error. The rearrangement links TRBV6-2 or TRBV6-3 to TRBJ1-5; D is perhaps TRBD1 (6 bases). This CDR3 comprises 14 residues. Looked up from germline, CDR1 is MNHEY and CDR2 is SVGEGT. As DNA, the CDR3 is TGTGCCAGCAGTGAGATGGGGGGCAACCAGCCCCAGCATTTT. Amino acids: CASSEMGGNQPQHF.

The gene calls are TRBV20-1 and TRBJ2-3; D is unresolved. Looked up from germline, CDR1 is DFQATT and CDR2 is SNEGSKA (reference sequence). The CDR3 length is 13 residues. The V and J ends lost 0 bases and 2 bases respectively, with 6 bases between them. This CDR3 is CSARDSNTDTQYF. The CDR3 DNA sequence: TGCAGTGCTAGAGATTCCAACACAGATACGCAGTATTTT.

This clonotype came up a few times. The V call is TRBV7-2, the J call TRBJ2-3; no firm D call. Trimming stripped 3 bases from V and 5 bases from J, with 9 bases between. The CDR3 covers 13 residues. Germline assignment: CDR1 SGHTA and CDR2 FQGNSA. The CDR3 bases are TGTGCCAGCAGCTTGACTTGGGAAGATACGCAGTATTTT. Translating it yields CASSLTWEDTQYF.

This clonotype was detected a few times. The CDR3 bases are TGTGCCAGCAGCCAGGCGCGGCCTGTGGATGGCTACACCTTC. Translation: CASSQARPVDGYTF. The chain is built from TRBV9 and TRBJ1-2; D gene ambiguous. The CDR3 is 14 amino acids. Germline values: CDR1 SGDLS, CDR2 YYNGEE. The V end lost 4 bases, the J end lost 6 bases, and 16 bases lay between the germline ends.

The table lists this clonotype with a few counts. The J gene is TRBJ2-2, the V gene TRBV27; TRBD2 aligns across 9 bases. The CDR3 is made up of 16 amino acids. The ends lost 4 bases at V and 4 bases at J; junction bases unmatched: 7. From germline, CDR1 is MNHEY and CDR2 SMNVEV (reference sequence). The CDR3 is CASSSARLAATGELFF. The DNA of the CDR3 is TGTGCCAGCAGTTCGGCGAGACTAGCGGCCACCGGGGAGCTGTTTTTT.

This clonotype was observed a few times. V usage is TRBV5-1 and J usage is TRBJ2-5; 8 bases match TRBD1. Trimming removed 1 base from V and 4 bases from J; junction bases left unmatched: 6. This CDR3 has 15 residues. Germline CDR1 reads SGHRS; CDR2 reads YFSETQ. This chain's CDR3 is CASSLLGTGLETQYF. In DNA form, the CDR3 reads TGCGCCAGCAGCTTGTTGGGGACAGGCCTAGAGACCCAGTACTTC. The full variable domain, rest sourced from reference TRBV5-1 and TRBJ2-5, is KAGVTQTPRYLIKTRGQQVTLSCSPISGHRSVSWYQQTPGQGLQFLFEYFSETQRNKGNFPGRFSGRQFSNSRSEMNVSTLELGDSALYLCASSLLGTGLETQYFGPGTRLLVL.

In this sample, this clonotype turned up a few times. This chain connects TRBV3-1 to TRBJ2-5; 12 nucleotides line up with TRBD2. Germline values: CDR1 LGHDT, CDR2 YNNKEL (reference sequence). This CDR3 region has 17 residues. The ends lost 2 bases at V and 5 bases at J; junction bases unmatched: 9. CDR3 sequence: CASSQPGTSGRAETQYF. CDR3 coding DNA: TGTGCCAGCAGCCAACCCGGGACTAGCGGGCGGGCGGAGACCCAGTACTTC.

This clonotype was observed many times. The rearrangement links TRBV29-1 to TRBJ2-7; D may be TRBD1 (6 bases). CDR1 is SQVTM, CDR2 ANQGSEA, per germline. The CDR3 consists of 13 residues. V gave up 6 bases and J gave up 3 bases, with 15 bases separating them. CDR3 DNA sequence: TGCAGCGTAGGGAAGGGACAAAGCTACGAGCAGTACTTC. Translating gives CSVGKGQSYEQYF.